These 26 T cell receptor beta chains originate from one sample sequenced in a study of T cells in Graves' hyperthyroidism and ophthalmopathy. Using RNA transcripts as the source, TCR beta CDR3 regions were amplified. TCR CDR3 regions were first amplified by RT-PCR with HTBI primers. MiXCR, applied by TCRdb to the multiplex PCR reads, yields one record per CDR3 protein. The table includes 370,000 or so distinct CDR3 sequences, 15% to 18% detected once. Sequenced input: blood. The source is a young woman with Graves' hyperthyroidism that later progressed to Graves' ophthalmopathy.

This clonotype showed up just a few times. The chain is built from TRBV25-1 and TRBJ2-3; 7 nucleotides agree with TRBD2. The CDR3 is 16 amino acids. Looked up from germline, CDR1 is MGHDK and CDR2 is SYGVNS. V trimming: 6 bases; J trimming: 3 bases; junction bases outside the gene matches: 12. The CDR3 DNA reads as TGTGCCAGCAGAAGTGGGGACCAAGCGGGGACAGATACGCAGTATTTT. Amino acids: CASRSGDQAGTDTQYF.

The CDR3 protein is CASSLTTELNTIYF. CDR3 nucleotide sequence: TGCGCCAGCAGCCTCACGACAGAATTAAACACCATATATTTT. The chain employs TRBV4-1 and TRBJ1-3; possible D gene TRBD1, 5 bases. In germline, CDR1 is MGHRA, CDR2 YSYEKL. Between the trimmed V and J ends, which lost 4 bases and 6 bases, there was a span of 13 bases. This CDR3 is 14 amino acids long.

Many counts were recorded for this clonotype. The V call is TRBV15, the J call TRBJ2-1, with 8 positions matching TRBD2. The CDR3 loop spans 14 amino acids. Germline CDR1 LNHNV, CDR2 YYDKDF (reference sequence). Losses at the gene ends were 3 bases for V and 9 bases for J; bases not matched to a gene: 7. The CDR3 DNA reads TGTGCCACCAGCAGGATGACTAGCGCTGGTGAGCAGTTCTTC. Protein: CATSRMTSAGEQFF.

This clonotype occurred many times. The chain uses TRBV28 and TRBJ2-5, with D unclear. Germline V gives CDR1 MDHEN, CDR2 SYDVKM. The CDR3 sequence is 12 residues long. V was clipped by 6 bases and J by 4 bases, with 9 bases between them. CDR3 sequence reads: CASRSPTETQYF. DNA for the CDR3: TGTGCCAGCAGATCACCCACAGAGACCCAGTACTTC.

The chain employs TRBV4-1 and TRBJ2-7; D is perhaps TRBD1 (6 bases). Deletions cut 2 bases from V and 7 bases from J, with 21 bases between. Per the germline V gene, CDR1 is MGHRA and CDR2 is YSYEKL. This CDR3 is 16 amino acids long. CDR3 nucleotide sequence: TGCGCCAGCAGCCAAACCGGCCAGGGGCCGACGGGGGAGCAGTACTTC. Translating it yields CASSQTGQGPTGEQYF.

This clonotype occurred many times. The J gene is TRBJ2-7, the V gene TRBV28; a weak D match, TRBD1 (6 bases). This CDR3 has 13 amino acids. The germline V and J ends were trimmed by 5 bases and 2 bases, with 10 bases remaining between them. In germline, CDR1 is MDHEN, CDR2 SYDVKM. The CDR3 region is CASSLRTAYEQYF. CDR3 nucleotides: TGTGCCAGCAGTCTCCGGACAGCCTACGAGCAGTACTTC.

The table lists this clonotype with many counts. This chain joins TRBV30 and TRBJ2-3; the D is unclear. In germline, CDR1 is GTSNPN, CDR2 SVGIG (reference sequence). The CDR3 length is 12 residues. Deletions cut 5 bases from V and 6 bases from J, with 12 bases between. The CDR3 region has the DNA TGTGCCTGGTCGCTGTTGCGGGATACGCAGTATTTT. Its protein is CAWSLLRDTQYF.

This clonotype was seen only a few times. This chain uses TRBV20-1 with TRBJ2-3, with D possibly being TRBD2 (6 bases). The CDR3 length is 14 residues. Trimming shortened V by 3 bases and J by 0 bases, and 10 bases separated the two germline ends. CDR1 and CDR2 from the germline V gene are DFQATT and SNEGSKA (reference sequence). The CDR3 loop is CSASRSGSTDTQYF. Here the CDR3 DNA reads TGCAGTGCTAGTCGTAGCGGTAGCACAGATACGCAGTATTTT.

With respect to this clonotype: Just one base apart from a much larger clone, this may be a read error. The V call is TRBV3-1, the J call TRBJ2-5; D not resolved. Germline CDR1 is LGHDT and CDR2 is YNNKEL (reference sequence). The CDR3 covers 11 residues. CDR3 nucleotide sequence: TGTGCCAGCAGCCATGTAGAGACCCAGTGCTTC. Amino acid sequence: CASSHVETQCF.

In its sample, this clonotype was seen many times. The CDR3 protein is CASSPRTDSGNTIYF. CDR3 nucleotide sequence: TGTGCCAGCTCACCACGGACAGACTCTGGAAACACCATATATTTT. This rearrangement joins TRBV18 to TRBJ1-3; a possible D gene is TRBD1 (6 bases). V was clipped by 1 base and J by 0 bases, with 7 bases between them. CDR1 is KGHSH and CDR2 is LQKENI in the germline V gene. The CDR3 extends over 15 amino acids.

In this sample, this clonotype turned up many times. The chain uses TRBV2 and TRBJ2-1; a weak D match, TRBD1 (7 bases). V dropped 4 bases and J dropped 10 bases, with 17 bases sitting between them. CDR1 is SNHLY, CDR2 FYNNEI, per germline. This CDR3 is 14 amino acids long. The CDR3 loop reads CASSGARGALEQFF. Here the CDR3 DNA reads TGTGCCAGCAGTGGGGCCAGGGGGGCATTGGAGCAGTTCTTC.

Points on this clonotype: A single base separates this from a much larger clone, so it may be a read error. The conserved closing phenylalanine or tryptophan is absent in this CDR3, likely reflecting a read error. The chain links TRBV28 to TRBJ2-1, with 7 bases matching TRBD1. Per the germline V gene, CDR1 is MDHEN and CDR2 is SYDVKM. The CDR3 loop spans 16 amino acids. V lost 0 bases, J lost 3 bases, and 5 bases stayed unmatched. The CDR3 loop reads CASSLWTGWDYNEQFL. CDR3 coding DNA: TGTGCCAGCAGTTTATGGACAGGGTGGGACTACAATGAGCAGTTCTTA.

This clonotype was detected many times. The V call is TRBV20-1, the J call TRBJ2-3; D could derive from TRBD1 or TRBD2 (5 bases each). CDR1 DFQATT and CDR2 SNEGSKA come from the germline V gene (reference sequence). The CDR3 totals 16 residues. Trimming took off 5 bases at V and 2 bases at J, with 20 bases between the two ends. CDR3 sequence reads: CSAHFTDGALTDTQYF. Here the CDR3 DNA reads TGCAGTGCTCACTTTACCGACGGGGCCCTCACAGATACGCAGTATTTT.

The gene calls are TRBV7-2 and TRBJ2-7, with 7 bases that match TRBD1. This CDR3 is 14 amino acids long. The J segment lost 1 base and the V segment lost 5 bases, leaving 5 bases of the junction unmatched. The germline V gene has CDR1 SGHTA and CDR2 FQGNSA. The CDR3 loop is CASSTRQGSYEQYF. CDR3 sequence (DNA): TGTGCCAGCAGCACCCGACAGGGTTCCTACGAGCAGTACTTC.

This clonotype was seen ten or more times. CDR3 residues: CSVEVEVWTQYF. CDR3 nucleotide sequence: TGCAGCGTTGAAGTTGAGGTTTGGACCCAGTACTTC. The J gene is TRBJ2-5, the V gene TRBV29-1; D unclear. The CDR3 length is 12 residues. The ends were cut back, 1 base at V and 7 bases at J, with 10 bases in the middle. Germline assignment: CDR1 SQVTM and CDR2 ANQGSEA.

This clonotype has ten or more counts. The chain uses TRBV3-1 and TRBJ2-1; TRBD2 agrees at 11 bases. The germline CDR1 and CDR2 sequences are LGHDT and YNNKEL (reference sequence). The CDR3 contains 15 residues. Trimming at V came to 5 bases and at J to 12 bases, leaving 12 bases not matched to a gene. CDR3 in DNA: TGTGCCAGCAGCTTAGGGACTAGCGGCTTTGTCAGGCAGTTCTTC. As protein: CASSLGTSGFVRQFF.

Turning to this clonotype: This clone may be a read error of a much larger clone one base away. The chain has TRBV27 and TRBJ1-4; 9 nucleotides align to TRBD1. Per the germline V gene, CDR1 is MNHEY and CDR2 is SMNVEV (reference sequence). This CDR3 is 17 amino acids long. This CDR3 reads CANSSTPATGGGEKLFF. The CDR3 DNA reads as TGTGCCAACAGTTCCACCCCAGCGACAGGGGGGGGGGAAAAACTGTTTTTT.

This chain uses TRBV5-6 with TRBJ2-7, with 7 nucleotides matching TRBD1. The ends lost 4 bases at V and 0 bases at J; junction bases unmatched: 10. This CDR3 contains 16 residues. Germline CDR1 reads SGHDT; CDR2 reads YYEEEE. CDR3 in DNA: TGTGCCAGCAGCATGAACAGGGGTTCCTTCTCCTACGAGCAGTACTTC. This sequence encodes CASSMNRGSFSYEQYF. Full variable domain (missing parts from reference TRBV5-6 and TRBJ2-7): DAGVTQSPTHLIKTRGQQVTLRCSPKSGHDTVSWYQQALGQGPQFIFQYYEEEERQRGNFPDRFSGHQFPNYSSELNVNALLLGDSALYLCASSMNRGSFSYEQYFGPGTRLTVT.

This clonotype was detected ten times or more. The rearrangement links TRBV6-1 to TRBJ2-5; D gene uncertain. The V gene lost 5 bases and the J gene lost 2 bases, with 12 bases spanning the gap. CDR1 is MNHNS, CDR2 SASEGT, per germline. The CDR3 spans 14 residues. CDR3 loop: CASSPGNRQETQYF. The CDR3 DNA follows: TGTGCCAGCAGTCCCGGAAACCGGCAAGAGACCCAGTACTTC.

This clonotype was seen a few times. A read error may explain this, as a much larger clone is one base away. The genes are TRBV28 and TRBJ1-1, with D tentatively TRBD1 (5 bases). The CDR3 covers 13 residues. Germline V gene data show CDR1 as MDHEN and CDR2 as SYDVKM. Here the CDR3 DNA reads TGTGCCAGCACTAAGTTAAGGGGTACTGGAGCTTTCTTT. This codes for CASTKLRGTGAFF. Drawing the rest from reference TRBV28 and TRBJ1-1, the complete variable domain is DVKVTQSSRYLVKRTGEKVFLECVQDMDHENMFWYRQDPGLGLRLIYFSYDVKMKEKGDIPEGYSVSREKKERFSLILESASTNQTSMYLCASTKLRGTGAFFGQGTRLTVV.

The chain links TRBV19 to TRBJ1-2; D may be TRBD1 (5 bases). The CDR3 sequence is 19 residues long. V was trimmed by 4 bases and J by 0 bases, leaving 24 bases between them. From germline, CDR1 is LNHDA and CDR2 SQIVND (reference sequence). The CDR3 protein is CASSSTAVGVGRTNYGYTF. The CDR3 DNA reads TGTGCCAGTAGTAGTACGGCGGTGGGGGTCGGACGAACTAACTATGGCTACACCTTC. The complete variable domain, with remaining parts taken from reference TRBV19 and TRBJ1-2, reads DGGITQSPKYLFRKEGQNVTLSCEQNLNHDAMYWYRQDPGQGLRLIYYSQIVNDFQKGDIAEGYSVSREKKESFPLTVTSAQKNPTAFYLCASSSTAVGVGRTNYGYTFGSGTRLTVV.

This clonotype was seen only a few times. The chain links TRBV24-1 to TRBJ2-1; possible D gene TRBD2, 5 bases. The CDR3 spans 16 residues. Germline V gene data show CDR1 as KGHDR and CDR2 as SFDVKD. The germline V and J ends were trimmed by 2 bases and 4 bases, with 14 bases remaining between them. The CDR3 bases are TGTGCCACCAGTGATTCCTGGGGAGACATATACAATGAGCAGTTCTTC. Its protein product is CATSDSWGDIYNEQFF.

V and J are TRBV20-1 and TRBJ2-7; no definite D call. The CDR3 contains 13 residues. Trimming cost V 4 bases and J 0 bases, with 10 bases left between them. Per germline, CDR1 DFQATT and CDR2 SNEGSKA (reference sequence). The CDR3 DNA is TGCAGTGCTAATTCCCCGAGCTCCTACGAGCAGTACTTC. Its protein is CSANSPSSYEQYF.

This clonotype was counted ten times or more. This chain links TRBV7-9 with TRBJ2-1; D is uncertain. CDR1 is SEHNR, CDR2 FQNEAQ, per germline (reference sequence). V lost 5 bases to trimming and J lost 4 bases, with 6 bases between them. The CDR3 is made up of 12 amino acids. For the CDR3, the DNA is TGTGCCAGCAGCGACCAGTACAATGAGCAGTTCTTC. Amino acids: CASSDQYNEQFF. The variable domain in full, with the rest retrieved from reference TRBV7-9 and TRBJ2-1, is DTGVSQNPRHKITKRGQNVTFRCDPISEHNRLYWYRQTLGQGPEFLTYFQNEAQLEKSRLLSDRFSAERPKGSFSTLEIQRTEQGDSAMYLCASSDQYNEQFFGPGTRLTVL.

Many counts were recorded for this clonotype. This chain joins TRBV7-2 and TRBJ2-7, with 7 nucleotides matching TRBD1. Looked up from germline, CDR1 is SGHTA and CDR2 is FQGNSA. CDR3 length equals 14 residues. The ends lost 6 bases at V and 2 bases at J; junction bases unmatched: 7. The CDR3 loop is CASSPRQGTYEQYF. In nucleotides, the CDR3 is TGTGCCAGCAGTCCGCGACAGGGAACCTACGAGCAGTACTTC.

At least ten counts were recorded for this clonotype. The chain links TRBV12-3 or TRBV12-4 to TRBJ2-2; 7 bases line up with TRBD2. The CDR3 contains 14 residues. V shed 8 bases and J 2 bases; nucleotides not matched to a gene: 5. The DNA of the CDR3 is TGTGCCAGCGCGGGGGACTCAAACACCGGGGAGCTGTTTTTT. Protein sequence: CASAGDSNTGELFF.